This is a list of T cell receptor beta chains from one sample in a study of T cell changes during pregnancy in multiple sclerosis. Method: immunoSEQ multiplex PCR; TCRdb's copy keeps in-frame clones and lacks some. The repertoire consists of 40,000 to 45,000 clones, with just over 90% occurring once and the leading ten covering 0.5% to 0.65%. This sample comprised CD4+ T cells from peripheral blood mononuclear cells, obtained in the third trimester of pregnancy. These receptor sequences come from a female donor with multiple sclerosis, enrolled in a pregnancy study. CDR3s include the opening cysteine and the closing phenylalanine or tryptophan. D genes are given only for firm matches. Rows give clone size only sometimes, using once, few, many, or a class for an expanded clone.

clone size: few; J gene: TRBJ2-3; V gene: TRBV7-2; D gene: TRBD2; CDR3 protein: CASSLLAGGPQATDTQYF; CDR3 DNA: TGTGCCAGCAGCCTATTAGCGGGAGGGCCTCAAGCGACAGATACGCAGTATTTT
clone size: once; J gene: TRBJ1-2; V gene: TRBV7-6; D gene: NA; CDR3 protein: CASSPRHMAGDGYTF; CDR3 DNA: TGTGCCAGCAGCCCTCGACACATGGCAGGCGATGGCTACACCTTC
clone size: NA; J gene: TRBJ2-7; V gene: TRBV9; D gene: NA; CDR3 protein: CASSVGFSAYEQYF; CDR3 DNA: TGTGCCAGCAGCGTAGGATTCTCGGCCTACGAGCAGTACTTC
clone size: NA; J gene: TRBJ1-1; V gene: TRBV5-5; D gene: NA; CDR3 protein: CASLVEILNTEAFF; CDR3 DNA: TGTGCCAGCTTGGTGGAGATTTTGAACACTGAAGCTTTCTTT
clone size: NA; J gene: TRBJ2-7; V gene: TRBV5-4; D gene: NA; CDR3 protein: CASSLGQGGEQYF; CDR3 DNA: TGTGCCAGCAGCTTGGGGCAGGGAGGCGAGCAGTACTTC
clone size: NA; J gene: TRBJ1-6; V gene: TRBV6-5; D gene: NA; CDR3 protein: CASTSTGNSPLHF; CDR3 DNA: TGTGCCAGCACCTCGACAGGCAATTCACCCCTCCACTTT
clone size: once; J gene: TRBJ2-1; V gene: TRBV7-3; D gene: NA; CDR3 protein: CASSLGGVRGEQFF; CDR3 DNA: TGTGCCAGCAGCTTAGGGGGAGTCAGGGGTGAGCAGTTCTTC
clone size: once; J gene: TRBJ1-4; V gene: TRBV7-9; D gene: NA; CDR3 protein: CASSFRVQGEKLFF; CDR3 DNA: TGTGCCAGCAGCTTCAGGGTTCAGGGTGAAAAACTGTTTTTT
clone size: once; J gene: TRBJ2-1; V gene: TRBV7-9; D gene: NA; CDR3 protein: CASSLGGLHSSYNEQFF; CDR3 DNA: TGTGCCAGCAGCCTCGGGGGGCTTCATAGCTCCTACAATGAGCAGTTCTTC
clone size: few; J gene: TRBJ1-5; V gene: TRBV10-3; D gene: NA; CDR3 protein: CAISEYNNNQPQHF; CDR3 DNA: TGTGCCATCAGTGAGTACAACAACAATCAGCCCCAGCATTTT
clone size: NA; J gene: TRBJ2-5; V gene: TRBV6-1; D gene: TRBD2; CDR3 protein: CASSEARTSGYQETQYF; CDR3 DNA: TGTGCCAGCAGTGAAGCGCGAACTAGCGGCTACCAAGAGACCCAGTACTTC
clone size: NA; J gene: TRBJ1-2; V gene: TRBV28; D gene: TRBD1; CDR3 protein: CASSESFGGQGASGYTF; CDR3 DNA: TGTGCCAGCAGTGAATCCTTCGGGGGACAGGGGGCGAGTGGCTACACCTTC
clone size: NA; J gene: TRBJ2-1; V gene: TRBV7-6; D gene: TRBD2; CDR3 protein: CASSLVWTSGRNEQFF; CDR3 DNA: TGTGCCAGCAGCTTAGTGTGGACTAGCGGGAGGAATGAGCAGTTCTTC
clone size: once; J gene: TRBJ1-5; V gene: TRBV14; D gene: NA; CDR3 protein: CASSQAGFGPQHF; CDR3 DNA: TGTGCCAGCAGCCAAGCGGGGTTCGGGCCCCAGCATTTT
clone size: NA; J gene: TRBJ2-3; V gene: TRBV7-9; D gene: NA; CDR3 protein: CASSFTGPTDTQYF; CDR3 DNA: TGTGCCAGCAGCTTCACAGGGCCCACAGATACGCAGTATTTT
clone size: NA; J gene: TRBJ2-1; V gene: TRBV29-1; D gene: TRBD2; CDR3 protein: CSVEGSGSYNEQFF; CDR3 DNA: TGCAGCGTTGAAGGGAGCGGGAGTTACAATGAGCAGTTCTTC
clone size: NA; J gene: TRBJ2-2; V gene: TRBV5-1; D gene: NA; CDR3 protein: CATKEGGKTGELFF; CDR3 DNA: TGCGCCACCAAGGAGGGAGGAAAGACCGGGGAGCTGTTTTTT
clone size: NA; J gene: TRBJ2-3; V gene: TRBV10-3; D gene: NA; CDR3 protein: CAISDSSDTQYF; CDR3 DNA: TGTGCCATCAGTGATTCCTCAGATACGCAGTATTTT
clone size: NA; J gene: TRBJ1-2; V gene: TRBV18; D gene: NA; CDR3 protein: CASSPGGGDYGYTF; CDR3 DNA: TGTGCCAGCTCACCGGGGGGGGGCGACTATGGCTACACCTTC
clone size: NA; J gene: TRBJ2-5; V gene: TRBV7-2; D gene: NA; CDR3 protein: CASSFSETQYF; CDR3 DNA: TGTGCCAGCAGCTTCTCTGAGACCCAGTACTTC
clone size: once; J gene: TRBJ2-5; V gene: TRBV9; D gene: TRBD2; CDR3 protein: CASSARGDSKQETQYF; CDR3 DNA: TGTGCCAGCAGCGCCCGGGGGGACTCGAAACAAGAGACCCAGTACTTC
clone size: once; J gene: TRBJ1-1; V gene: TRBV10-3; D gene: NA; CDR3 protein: CAISELDKMNTEAFF; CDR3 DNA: TGTGCCATCAGTGAATTAGACAAAATGAACACTGAAGCTTTCTTT
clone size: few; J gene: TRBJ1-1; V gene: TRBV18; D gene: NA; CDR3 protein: CASSPRRETEAFF; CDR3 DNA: TGTGCCAGCTCTCCGCGAAGGGAGACTGAAGCTTTCTTT
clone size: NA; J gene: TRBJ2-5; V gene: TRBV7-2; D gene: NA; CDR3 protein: CASSLGQNPQETQYF; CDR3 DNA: TGTGCCAGCAGCTTAGGACAGAACCCCCAAGAGACCCAGTACTTC
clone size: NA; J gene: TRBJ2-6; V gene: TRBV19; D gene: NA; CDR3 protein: CASSSITGSTNVLTF; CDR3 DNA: TGTGCCAGTAGTTCAATAACAGGGAGCACCAACGTCCTGACTTTC
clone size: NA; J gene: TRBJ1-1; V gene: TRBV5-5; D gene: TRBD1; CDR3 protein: CASSWTGVPSEAFF; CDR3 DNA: TGTGCCAGCAGCTGGACAGGTGTGCCGTCTGAAGCTTTCTTT
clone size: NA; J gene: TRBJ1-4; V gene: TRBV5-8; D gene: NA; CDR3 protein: CASSRDDSAASPVEKLFF; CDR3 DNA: TGTGCCAGCAGCCGAGACGACTCGGCGGCTTCCCCGGTTGAAAAACTGTTTTTT
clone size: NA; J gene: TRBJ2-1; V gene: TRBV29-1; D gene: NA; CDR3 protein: CSVLPHGTLRDNEQFF; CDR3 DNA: TGCAGCGTACTCCCCCACGGGACACTCAGGGACAATGAGCAGTTCTTC
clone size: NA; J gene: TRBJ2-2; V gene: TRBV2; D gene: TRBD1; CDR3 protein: CASSEVRGGQLTGELFF; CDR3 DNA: TGTGCCAGCAGTGAAGTGAGAGGGGGACAGCTCACCGGGGAGCTGTTTTTT
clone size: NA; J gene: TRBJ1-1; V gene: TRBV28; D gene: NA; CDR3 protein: CASKVGGGTEAFF; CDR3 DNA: TGTGCCAGCAAGGTCGGGGGTGGCACTGAAGCTTTCTTT
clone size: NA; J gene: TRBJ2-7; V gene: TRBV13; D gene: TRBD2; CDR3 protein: CASSSSIALGGVYEQYF; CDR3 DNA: TGTGCCAGCAGCTCCTCAATAGCCCTTGGGGGGGTCTACGAGCAGTACTTC
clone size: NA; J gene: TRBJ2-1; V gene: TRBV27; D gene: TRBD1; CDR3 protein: CASSQRGRGAHEQFF; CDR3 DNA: TGTGCCAGCAGTCAAAGGGGGCGAGGGGCCCATGAGCAGTTCTTC
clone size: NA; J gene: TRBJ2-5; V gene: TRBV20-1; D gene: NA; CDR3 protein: CRTKETQYF; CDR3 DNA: TGCAGGACTAAAGAGACCCAGTACTTC
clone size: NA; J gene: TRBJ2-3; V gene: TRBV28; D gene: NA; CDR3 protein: CASSLVARGADTQYF; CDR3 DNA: TGTGCCAGCAGTTTAGTAGCAAGAGGCGCAGATACGCAGTATTTT
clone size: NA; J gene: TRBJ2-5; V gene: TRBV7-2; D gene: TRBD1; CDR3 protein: CASSSQGTDQETQYF; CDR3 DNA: TGTGCCAGCAGCTCGCAAGGGACAGACCAAGAGACCCAGTACTTC
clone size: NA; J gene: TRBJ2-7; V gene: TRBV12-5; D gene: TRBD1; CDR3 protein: CASARDRLGYEQYF; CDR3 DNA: TGTGCTAGTGCCAGGGACAGGCTCGGTTACGAGCAGTACTTC
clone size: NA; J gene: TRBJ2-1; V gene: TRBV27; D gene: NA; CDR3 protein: CASWGWTVNHNEQFF; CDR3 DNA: TGTGCCAGCTGGGGCTGGACCGTTAACCACAATGAGCAGTTCTTC
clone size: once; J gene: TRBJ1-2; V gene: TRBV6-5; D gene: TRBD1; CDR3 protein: CASSYGTGTYGYTF; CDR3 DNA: TGTGCCAGCAGTTACGGGACAGGGACCTATGGCTACACCTTC
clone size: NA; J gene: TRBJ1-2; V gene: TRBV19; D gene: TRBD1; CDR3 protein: CASSNRGPPEGYTF; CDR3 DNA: TGTGCCAGTAGTAACAGGGGTCCGCCGGAAGGCTACACCTTC
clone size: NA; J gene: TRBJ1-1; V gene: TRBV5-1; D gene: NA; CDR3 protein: CASSLAFVGNTEAFF; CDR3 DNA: TGCGCCAGCAGCTTGGCGTTTGTCGGGAACACTGAAGCTTTCTTT
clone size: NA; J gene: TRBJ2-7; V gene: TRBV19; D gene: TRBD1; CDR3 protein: CASSIRTGDYEQYF; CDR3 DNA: TGTGCCAGTAGTATTAGGACAGGGGACTACGAGCAGTACTTC
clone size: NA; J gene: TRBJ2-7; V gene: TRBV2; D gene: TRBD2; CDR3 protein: CASSGLAGPYEQYF; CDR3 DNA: TGTGCCAGCAGTGGGCTAGCGGGACCTTACGAGCAGTACTTC
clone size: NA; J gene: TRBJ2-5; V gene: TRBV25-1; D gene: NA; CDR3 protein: CASKGNRGETQYF; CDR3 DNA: TGTGCCAGCAAGGGTAACCGAGGGGAGACCCAGTACTTC
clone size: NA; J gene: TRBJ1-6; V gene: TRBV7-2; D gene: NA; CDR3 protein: CATQPPGGLNSPLHF; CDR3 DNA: TGTGCCACCCAACCACCGGGGGGGCTTAATTCACCCCTCCACTTT
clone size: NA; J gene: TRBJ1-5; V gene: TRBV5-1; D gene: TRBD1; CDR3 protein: CASSPLTGAQPQHF; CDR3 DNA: TGCGCCAGCAGCCCTTTGACAGGGGCCCAGCCCCAGCATTTT
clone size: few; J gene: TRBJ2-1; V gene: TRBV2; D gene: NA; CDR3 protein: CASSRGGNEQFF; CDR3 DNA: TGTGCCAGCAGTAGAGGAGGGAATGAGCAGTTCTTC
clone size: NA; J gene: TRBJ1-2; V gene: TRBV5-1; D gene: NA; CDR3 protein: CASSQTGVYGYTF; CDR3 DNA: TGCGCCAGCAGCCAAACGGGAGTTTATGGCTACACCTTC
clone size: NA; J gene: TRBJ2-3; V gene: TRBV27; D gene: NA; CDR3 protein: CASRKPRLGFTDTQYF; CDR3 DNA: TGTGCCAGCAGAAAGCCGAGACTTGGGTTCACAGATACGCAGTATTTT
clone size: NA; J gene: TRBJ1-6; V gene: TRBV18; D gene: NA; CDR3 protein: CASSPSGGPNSPLHF; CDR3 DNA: TGTGCCAGCTCACCAAGCGGGGGCCCAAATTCACCCCTCCACTTT
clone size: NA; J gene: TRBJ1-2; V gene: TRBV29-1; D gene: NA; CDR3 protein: CSARTAIDGYTF; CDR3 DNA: TGCAGCGCTCGGACAGCAATCGATGGCTACACCTTC
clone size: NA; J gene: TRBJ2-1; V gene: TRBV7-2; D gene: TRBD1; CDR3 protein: CASSRLGVDRYNEQFF; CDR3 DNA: TGTGCCAGCTCGCGTCTCGGGGTGGACAGGTACAATGAGCAGTTCTTC
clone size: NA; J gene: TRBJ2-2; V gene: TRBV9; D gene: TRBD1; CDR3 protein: CASSEDRGLAGELFF; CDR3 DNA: TGTGCCAGCAGCGAAGACAGGGGGCTGGCCGGGGAGCTGTTTTTT